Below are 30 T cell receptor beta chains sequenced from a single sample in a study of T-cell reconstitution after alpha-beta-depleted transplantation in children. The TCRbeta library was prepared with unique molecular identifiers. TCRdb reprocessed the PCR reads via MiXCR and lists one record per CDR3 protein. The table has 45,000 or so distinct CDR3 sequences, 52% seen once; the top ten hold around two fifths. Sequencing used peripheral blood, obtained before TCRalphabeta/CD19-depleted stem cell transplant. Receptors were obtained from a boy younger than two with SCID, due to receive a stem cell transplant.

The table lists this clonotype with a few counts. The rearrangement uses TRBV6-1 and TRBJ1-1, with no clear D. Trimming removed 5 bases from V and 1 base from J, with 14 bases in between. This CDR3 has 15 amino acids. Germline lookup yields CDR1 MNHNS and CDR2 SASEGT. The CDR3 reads CASSTHRVGNTEAFF. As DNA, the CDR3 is TGTGCCAGCAGTACCCACCGGGTAGGGAACACTGAAGCTTTCTTT.

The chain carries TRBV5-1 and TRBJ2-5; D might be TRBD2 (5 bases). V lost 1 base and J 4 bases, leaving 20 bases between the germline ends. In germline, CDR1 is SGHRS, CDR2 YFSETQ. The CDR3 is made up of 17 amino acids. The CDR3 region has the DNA TGCGCCAGCAGCTTGTTATTGTCGCGAAGCGGCGGAGAGACCCAGTACTTC. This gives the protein CASSLLLSRSGGETQYF.

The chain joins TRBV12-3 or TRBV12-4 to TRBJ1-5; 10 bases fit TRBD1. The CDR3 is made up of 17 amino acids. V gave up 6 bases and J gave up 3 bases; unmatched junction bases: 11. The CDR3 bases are TGTGCCAGCAGCCAGTCCGGGACAGGGGCCCCCAATCAGCCCCAGCATTTT. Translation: CASSQSGTGAPNQPQHF.

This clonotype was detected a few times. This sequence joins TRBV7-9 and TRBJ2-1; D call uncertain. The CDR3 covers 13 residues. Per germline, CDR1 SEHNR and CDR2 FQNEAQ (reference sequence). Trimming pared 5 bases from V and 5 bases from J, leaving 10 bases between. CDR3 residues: CASSPEFDNEQFF. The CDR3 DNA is TGTGCCAGCAGCCCCGAGTTCGACAATGAGCAGTTCTTC.

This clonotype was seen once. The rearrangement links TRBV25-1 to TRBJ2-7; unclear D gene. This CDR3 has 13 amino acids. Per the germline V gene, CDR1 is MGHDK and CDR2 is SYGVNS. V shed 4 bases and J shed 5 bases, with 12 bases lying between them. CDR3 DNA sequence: TGTGCCAGCAGTGTCAAGGGCGACCACGAGCAGTACTTC. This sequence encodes CASSVKGDHEQYF.

The CDR3 sequence: CASSSNPLGADTQYF. The CDR3 DNA sequence: TGTGCCAGCAGCTCGAACCCCTTGGGGGCAGATACGCAGTATTTT. V gene TRBV7-2 combines with J gene TRBJ2-3; D is tentatively TRBD1 or TRBD2 (5 bases each). Germline V lookup: CDR1 SGHTA, CDR2 FQGNSA. V lost 4 bases and J lost 4, with 15 bases in between. The CDR3 is made up of 15 amino acids.

The DNA for the CDR3 is TGTGCCAGCAGTTTGGGGCGGGGGGGCTACGAGCAGTACTTC. It translates to CASSLGRGGYEQYF. The chain uses TRBV27 and TRBJ2-7, with 9 bases that match TRBD2. Germline lookup yields CDR1 MNHEY and CDR2 SMNVEV (reference sequence). The CDR3 contains 14 residues. With V trimmed by 3 bases and J by 3 bases, 3 bases remained unmatched.

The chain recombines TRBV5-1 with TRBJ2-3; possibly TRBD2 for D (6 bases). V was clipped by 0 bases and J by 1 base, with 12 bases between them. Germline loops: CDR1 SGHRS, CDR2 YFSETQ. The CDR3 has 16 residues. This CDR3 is CASSLGPGGRTDTQYF. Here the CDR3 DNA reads TGCGCCAGCAGCTTGGGTCCCGGGGGTCGCACAGATACGCAGTATTTT.

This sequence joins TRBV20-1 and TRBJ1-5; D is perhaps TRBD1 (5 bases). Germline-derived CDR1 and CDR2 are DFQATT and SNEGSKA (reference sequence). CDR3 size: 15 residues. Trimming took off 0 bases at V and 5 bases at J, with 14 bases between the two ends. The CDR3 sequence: CSARDGSGADQPQHF. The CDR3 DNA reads TGCAGTGCTAGAGATGGGTCCGGGGCGGATCAGCCCCAGCATTTT.

The CDR3 spells CASSSGQTVLSGNTIYF. CDR3 in DNA: TGTGCCAGCAGTTCGGGACAGACGGTCCTCTCTGGAAACACCATATATTTT. The chain is built from TRBV12-3 or TRBV12-4 and TRBJ1-3, with 7 nucleotides matching TRBD1. This CDR3 has 17 residues. Trimming took 4 bases from V and 0 from J; bases not matched to a gene: 9.

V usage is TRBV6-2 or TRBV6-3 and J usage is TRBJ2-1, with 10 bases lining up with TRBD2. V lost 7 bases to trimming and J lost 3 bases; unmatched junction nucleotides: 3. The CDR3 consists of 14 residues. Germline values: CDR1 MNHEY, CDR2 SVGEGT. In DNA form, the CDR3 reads TGTGCCAGCACCTTAGCGGGGGGCTACAATGAGCAGTTCTTC. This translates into CASTLAGGYNEQFF.

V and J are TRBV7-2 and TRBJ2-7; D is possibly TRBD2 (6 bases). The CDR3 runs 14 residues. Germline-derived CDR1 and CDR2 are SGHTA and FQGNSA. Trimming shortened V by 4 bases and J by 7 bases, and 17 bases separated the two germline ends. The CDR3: CASSYGLSEGEQYF. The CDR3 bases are TGTGCCAGCAGCTACGGACTATCCGAGGGGGAGCAGTACTTC.

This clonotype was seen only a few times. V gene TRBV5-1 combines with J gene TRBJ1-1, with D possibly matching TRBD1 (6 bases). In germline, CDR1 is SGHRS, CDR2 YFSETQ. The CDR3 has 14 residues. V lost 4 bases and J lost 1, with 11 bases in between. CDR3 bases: TGCGCCAGCAGCGCCACAGGGAAGAACACTGAAGCTTTCTTT. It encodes CASSATGKNTEAFF.

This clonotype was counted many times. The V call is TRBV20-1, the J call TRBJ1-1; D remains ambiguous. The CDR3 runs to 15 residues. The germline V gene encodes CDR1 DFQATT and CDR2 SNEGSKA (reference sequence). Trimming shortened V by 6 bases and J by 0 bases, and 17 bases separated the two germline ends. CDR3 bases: TGCAGTGCCACACCGTCCCCACAAATGAACACTGAAGCTTTCTTT. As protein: CSATPSPQMNTEAFF.

DNA for the CDR3: TGTGCCAGCAGTCTCGGTGGACAGGGGGGCGAGCAGTACTTC. Amino acid sequence: CASSLGGQGGEQYF. The J gene is TRBJ2-7, the V gene TRBV16; 10 bases match TRBD1. V was clipped by 6 bases and J by 6 bases; unmatched bases: 8. This CDR3 is 14 amino acids long. The germline V gene encodes CDR1 KGHSY and CDR2 FQNENV. Combining the CDR3 with reference TRBV16 and TRBJ2-7 gives the whole variable domain GEEVAQTPKHLVRGEGQKAKLYCAPIKGHSYVFWYQQVLKNEFKFLISFQNENVFDETGMPKERFSAKCLPNSPCSLEIQATKLEDSAVYFCASSLGGQGGEQYFGPGTRLTVT.

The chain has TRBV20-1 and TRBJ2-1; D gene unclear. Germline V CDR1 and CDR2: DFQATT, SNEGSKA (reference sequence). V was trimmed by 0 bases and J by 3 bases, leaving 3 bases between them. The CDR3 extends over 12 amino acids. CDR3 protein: CSARDYYNEQFF. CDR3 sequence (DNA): TGCAGTGCTAGAGATTACTACAATGAGCAGTTCTTC.

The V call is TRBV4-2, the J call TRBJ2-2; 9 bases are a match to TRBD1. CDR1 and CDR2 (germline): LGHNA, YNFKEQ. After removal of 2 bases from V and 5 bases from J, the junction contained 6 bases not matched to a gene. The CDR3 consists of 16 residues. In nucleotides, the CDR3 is TGTGCCAGCAGCCAATCCCCGGGACAGGGTACCGGGGAGCTGTTTTTT. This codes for CASSQSPGQGTGELFF.

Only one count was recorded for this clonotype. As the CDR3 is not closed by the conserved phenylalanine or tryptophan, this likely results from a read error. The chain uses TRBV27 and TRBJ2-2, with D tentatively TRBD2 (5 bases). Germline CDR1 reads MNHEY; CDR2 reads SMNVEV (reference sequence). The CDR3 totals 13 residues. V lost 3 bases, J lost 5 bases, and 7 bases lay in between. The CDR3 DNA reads TGTGCCAGCAGTTTCGGGGAAACCGGGGAGCTGTTTTCT. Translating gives CASSFGETGELFS.

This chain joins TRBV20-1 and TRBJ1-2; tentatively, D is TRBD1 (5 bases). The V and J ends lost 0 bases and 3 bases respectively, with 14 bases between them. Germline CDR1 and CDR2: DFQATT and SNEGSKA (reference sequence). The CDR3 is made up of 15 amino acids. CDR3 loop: CSARDIGTAYYGYTF. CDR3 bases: TGCAGTGCTAGAGATATAGGGACTGCCTACTATGGCTACACCTTC.

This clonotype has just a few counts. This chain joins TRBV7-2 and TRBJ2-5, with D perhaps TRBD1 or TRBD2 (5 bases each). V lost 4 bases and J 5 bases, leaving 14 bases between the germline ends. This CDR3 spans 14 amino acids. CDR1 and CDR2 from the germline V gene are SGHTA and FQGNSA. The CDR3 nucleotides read TGTGCCAGCAGCTCGGGACCTCGAGGGGAGACCCAGTACTTC. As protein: CASSSGPRGETQYF.

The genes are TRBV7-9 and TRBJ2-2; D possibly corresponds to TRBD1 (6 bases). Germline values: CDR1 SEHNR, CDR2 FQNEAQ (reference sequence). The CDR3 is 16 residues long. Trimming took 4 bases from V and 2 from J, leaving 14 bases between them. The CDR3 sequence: CASSYFDRINTGELFF. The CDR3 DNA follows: TGTGCCAGCAGCTATTTCGACAGGATTAACACCGGGGAGCTGTTTTTT.

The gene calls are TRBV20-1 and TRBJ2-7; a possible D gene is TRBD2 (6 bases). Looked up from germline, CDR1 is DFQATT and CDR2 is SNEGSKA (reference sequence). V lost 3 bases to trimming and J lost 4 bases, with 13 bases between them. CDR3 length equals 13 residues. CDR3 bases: TGCAGTGCTAGCGGGGGAAGACTTTACGAGCAGTACTTC. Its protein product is CSASGGRLYEQYF.

In DNA, the CDR3 is TGCAGTGCTAGAGATCGGCGGGGGAGCAAAGAGACCCAGTACTTC. Translation: CSARDRRGSKETQYF. V and J are TRBV20-1 and TRBJ2-5, with 7 nucleotides matching TRBD2. V shed 0 bases, J shed 3 bases, and the junction held 7 bases outside the gene matches. Germline V CDR1 and CDR2: DFQATT, SNEGSKA (reference sequence). The CDR3 spans 15 residues.

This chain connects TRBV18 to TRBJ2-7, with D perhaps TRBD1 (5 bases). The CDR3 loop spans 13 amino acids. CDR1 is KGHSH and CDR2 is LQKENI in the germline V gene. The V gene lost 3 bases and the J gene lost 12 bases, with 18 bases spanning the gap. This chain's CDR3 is CASSPQEQDRLYF. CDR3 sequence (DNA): TGTGCCAGCTCACCCCAGGAACAGGACCGCCTGTACTTC.

As DNA, the CDR3 is TGTGCCAGCAGCCAAGAGAGAGGAGCCCAGTACTTC. Its translation: CASSQERGAQYF. This sequence joins TRBV4-2 and TRBJ2-5; no clear D. The germline V gene has CDR1 LGHNA and CDR2 YNFKEQ. CDR3 length equals 12 residues. The V end was cut by 0 bases, the J end by 9 bases, with 8 bases between.

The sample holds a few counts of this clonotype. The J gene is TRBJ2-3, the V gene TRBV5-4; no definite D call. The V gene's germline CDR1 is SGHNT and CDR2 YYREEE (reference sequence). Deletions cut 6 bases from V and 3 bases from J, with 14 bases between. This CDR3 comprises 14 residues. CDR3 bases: TGTGCCAGCACCTTTTCGATTGGGACAGATACGCAGTATTTT. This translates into CASTFSIGTDTQYF.

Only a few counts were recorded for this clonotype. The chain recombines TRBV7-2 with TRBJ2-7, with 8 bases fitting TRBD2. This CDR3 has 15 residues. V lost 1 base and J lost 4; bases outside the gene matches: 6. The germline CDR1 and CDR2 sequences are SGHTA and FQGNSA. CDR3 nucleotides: TGTGCCAGCAGCTTAGAACGGGGGGGATTATACGAGCAGTACTTC. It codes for CASSLERGGLYEQYF.

In DNA, the CDR3 is TGTGCCAGCAGCCGACGGACAACAGCTCACATGGAACAAGAGACCCAGTACTTC. Protein product: CASSRRTTAHMEQETQYF. The V gene is TRBV11-2, the J gene TRBJ2-5; D possibly corresponds to TRBD1 (5 bases). Germline CDR1 is SGHAT and CDR2 is FQNNGV. V lost 5 bases and J 2 bases, leaving 24 bases between the germline ends. The CDR3 consists of 18 residues.

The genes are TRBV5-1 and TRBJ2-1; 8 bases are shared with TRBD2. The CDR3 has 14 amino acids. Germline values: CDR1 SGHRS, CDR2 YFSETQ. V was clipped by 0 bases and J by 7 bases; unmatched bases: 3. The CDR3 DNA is TGCGCCAGCAGCTTGGCAGCGGGGGTAAATGAGCAGTTCTTC. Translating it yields CASSLAAGVNEQFF.

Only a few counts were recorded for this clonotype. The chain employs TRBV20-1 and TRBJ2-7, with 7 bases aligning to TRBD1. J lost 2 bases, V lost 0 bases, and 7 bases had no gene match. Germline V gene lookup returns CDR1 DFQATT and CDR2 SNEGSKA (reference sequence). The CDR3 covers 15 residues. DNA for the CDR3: TGCAGTGCTAGAGATACCAGGACAGGAGCCTACGAGCAGTACTTC. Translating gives CSARDTRTGAYEQYF.